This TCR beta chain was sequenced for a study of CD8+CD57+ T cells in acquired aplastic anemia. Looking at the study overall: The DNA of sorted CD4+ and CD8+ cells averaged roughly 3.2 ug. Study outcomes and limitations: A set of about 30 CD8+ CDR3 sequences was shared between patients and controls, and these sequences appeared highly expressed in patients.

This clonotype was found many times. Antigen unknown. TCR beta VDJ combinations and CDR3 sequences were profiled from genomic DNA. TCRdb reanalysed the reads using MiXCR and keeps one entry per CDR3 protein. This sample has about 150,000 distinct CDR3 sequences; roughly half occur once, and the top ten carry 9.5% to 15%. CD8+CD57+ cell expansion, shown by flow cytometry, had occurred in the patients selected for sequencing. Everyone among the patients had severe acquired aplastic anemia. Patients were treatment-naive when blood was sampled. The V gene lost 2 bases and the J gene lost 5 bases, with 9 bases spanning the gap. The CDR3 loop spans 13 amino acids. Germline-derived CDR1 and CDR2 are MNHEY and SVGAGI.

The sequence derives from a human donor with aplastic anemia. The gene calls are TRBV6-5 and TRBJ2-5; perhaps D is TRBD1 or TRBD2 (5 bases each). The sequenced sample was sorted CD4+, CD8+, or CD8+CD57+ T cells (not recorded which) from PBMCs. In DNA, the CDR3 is TGTGCCAGCAGTTACGGAGAGGGGGAGACCCAGTACTTC. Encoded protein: CASSYGEGETQYF.